The entry below gives a single T cell receptor beta chain sequence along with its context. Authors' analysis steps: Estimates of nucleated cell counts were drawn from the amplification of reference gene primers. This table comes from immunoSEQ multiplex PCR, and its TCRdb copy is limited to in-frame clones, with some not included. Clone size and the V and J calls come from that table; the DNA yielded D and trimming. Here the sample spans fewer than 250,000 clones, around four fifths being singletons. This sample is part of a study of blood T cell repertoires in COVID-19. Study information: Some COVID-19 samples were acute and others convalescent; all came from the United States, Italy and Spain. The analysed material was cDNA or gDNA that came from T cells, B-cell-depleted T cells, or PBMCs.

V shed 5 bases and J 6 bases; nucleotides not matched to a gene: 10. Looked up from germline, CDR1 is LNHDA and CDR2 is SQIVND (reference sequence). CDR3 length: 14 amino acids. This sequence originates from a human donor in a cohort sampled during active COVID-19. The sample taken for sequencing was peripheral blood. V is TRBV19 and J is TRBJ2-7, with 7 nucleotides matching TRBD1. CDR3: CASSARQGFSEQYF. CDR3 coding DNA: TGTGCCAGTAGTGCCCGACAGGGTTTTAGCGAGCAGTACTTC.